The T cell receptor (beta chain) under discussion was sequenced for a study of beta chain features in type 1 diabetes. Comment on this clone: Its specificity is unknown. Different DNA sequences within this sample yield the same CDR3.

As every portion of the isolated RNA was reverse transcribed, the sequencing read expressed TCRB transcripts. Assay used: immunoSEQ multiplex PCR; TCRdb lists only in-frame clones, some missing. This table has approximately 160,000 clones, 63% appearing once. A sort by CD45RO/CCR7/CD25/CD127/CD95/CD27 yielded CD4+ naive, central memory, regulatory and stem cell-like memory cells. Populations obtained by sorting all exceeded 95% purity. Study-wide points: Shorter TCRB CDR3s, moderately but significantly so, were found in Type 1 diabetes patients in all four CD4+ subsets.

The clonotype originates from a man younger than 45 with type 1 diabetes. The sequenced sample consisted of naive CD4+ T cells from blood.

Written as DNA, the CDR3 is TGCGCCAGCAGCTTGGATTCCACAGATACGCAGTATTTT. It encodes CASSLDSTDTQYF. The gene calls are TRBV5-1 and TRBJ2-3, with D unresolved. The CDR3 contains 13 residues. Trimming took 0 bases from V and 2 from J, leaving 4 bases between them. Germline CDR1 reads SGHRS; CDR2 reads YFSETQ.